This TCR beta chain was captured by sequencing in a study of shared clonotypes between healthy human individuals. Study-wide background: Samples came from two female and three male donors aged 18 to 49. Study findings and constraints: Larger richness was generally estimated for naive than memory subsets.

Regarding this clone: What it binds is not known.

Donors had no recently reported acute infections or vaccinations and were HIV-negative. All donors were Caucasian adults living in Nashville, Tennessee. Germline loops: CDR1 MNHEY, CDR2 SMNVEV (reference sequence). V was pared by 6 bases and J by 7 bases, with 18 bases between. CDR3 length: 15 residues. Produced via immunoSEQ multiplex PCR; TCRdb's table is partial and in-frame only. Among 800,000 to 1,200,000 clones, around 82% were seen once, and the ten largest hold under 0.6%. Sequencing was done on a sample of memory CD4+ T cells from PBMCs. As to subset: CD45RA-negative fraction. The rearrangement uses TRBV27 and TRBJ1-4; a possible D gene is TRBD1 (6 bases). The receptor's source is a man younger than 35 in good health. Some clones in this sample may be carry-over from other donors' samples. CDR3 coding DNA: TGTGCCAGCAGCCTTAGGGGGGGGTCGGGTGAAAAACTGTTTTTT. Protein product: CASSLRGGSGEKLFF.